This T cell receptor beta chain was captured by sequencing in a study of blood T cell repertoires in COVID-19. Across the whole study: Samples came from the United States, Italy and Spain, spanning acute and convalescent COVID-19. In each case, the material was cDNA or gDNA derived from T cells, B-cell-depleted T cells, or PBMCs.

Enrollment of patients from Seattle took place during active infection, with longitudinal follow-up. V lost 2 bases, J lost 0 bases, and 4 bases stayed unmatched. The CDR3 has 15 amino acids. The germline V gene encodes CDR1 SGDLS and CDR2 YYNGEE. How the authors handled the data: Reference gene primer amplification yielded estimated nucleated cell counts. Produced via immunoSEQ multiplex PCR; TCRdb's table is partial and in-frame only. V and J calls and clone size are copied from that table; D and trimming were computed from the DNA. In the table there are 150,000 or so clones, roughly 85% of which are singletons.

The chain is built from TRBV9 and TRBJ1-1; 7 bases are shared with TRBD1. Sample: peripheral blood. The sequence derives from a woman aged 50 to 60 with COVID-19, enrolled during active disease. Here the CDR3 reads CASSVRQGLNTEAFF. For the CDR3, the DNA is TGTGCCAGCAGCGTTCGACAGGGATTGAACACTGAAGCTTTCTTT. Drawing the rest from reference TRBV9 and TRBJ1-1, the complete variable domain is DSGVTQTPKHLITATGQRVTLRCSPRSGDLSVYWYQQSLDQGLQFLIQYYNGEERAKGNILERFSAQQFPDLHSELNLSSLELGDSALYFCASSVRQGLNTEAFFGQGTRLTVV.